This T cell receptor beta chain derives from a study of Ad26.COV2.S vaccination and SARS-CoV-2 variants. The study's findings and limits: People who got the vaccine or the placebo had similar non-spike TCR breadth.

In germline, CDR1 is SGHRS, CDR2 YFSETQ. There are 14 residues in the CDR3. Trimming took 2 bases from V and 5 from J; bases not matched to a gene: 1. With respect to this clone: Its antigen remains unknown. In the same sample, other DNA sequences code for this CDR3.

Sequencing was performed with immunoSEQ multiplex PCR; in TCRdb, only in-frame clones are kept and a portion is missing. The sample lists fewer than 600,000 clones, about nine tenths occurring once. The sample's treatment: roughly 20 received Ad26.COV2.S at low or high dose, single or two shots; several received placebo; per-sample allocation not given. Following the first vaccine or placebo injection, samples were taken on day 63. An adult donor aged 18-55 years was enrolled in Boston. The source is a person aged 18-65 years who received the Ad26.COV2.S COVID-19 vaccine or a placebo. The chain combines TRBV5-1 with TRBJ1-4; 9 nucleotides align to TRBD1. Sequenced material: peripheral blood, taken in a trial of Ad26.COV2.S vaccine versus placebo. The DNA of the CDR3 is TGCGCCAGCAGCTTAGACAGGGGGAATGAAAAACTGTTTTTT. Its protein is CASSLDRGNEKLFF.